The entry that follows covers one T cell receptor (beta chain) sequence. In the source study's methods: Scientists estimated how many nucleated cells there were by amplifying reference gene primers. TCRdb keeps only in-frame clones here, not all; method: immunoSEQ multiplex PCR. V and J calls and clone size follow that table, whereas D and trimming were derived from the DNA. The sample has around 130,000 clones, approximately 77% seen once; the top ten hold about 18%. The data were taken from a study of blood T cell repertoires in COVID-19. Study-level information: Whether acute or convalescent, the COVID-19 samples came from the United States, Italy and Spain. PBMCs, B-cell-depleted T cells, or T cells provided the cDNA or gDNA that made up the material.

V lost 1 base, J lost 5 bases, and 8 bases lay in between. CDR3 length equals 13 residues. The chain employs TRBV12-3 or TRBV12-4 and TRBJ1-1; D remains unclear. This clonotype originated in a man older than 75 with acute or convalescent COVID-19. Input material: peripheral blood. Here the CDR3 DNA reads TGTGCCAGCAGTTTAGAGCAGGCGACTGAAGCTTTCTTT. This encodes CASSLEQATEAFF.